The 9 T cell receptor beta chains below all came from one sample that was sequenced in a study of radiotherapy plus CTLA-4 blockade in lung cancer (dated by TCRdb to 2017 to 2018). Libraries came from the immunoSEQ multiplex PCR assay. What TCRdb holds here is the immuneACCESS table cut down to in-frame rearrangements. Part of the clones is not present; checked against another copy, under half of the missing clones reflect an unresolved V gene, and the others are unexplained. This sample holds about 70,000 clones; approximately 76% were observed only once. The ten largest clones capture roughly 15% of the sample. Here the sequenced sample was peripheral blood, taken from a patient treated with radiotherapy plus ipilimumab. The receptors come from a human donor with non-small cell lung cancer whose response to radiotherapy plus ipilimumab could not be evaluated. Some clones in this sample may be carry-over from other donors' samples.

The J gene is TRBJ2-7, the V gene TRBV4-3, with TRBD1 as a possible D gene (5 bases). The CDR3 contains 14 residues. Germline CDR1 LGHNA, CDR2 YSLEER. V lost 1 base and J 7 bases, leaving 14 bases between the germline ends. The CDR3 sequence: CASSQGGAGREQYF. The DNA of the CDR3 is TGCGCCAGCAGCCAAGGTGGAGCAGGGCGGGAGCAGTACTTC.

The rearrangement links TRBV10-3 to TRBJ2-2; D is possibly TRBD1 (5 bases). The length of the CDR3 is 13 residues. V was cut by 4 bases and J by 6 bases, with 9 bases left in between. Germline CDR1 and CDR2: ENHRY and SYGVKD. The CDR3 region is CAISVQGPGELFF. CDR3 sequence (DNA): TGTGCCATCAGTGTGCAGGGCCCCGGGGAGCTGTTTTTT.

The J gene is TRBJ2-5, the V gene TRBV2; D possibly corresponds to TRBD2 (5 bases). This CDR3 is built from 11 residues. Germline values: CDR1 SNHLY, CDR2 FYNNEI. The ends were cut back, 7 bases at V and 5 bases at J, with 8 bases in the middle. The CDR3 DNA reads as TGTGCCAGCACAAGGGAGGAGACCCAGTACTTC. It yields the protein CASTREETQYF.

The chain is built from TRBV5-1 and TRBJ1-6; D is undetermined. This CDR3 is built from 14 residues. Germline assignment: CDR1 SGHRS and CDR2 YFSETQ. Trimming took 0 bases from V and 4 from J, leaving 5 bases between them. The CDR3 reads CASSLELYNSPLHF. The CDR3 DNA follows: TGCGCCAGCAGCTTGGAACTTTATAATTCACCCCTCCACTTT.

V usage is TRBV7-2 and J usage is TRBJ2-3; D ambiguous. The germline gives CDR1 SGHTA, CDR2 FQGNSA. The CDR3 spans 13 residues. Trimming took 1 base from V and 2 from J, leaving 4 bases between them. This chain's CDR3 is CASSLDNTDTQYF. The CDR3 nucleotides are TGTGCCAGCAGCTTAGACAACACAGATACGCAGTATTTT.

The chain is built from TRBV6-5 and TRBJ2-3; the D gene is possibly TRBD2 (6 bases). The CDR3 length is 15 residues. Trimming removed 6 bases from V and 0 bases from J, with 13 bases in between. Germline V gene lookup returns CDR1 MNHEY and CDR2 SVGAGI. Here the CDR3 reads CASSLLGTSTDTQYF. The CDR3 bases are TGTGCCAGCAGCCTCCTCGGGACTAGCACAGATACGCAGTATTTT.

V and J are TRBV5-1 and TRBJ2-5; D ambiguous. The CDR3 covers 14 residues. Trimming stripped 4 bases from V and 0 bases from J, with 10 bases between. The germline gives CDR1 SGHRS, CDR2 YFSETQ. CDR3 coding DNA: TGCGCCAGCAGCATTACACCGAACCAAGAGACCCAGTACTTC. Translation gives CASSITPNQETQYF. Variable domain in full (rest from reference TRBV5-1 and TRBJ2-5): KAGVTQTPRYLIKTRGQQVTLSCSPISGHRSVSWYQQTPGQGLQFLFEYFSETQRNKGNFPGRFSGRQFSNSRSEMNVSTLELGDSALYLCASSITPNQETQYFGPGTRLLVL.

The CDR3 region has the DNA TGTGCCAGCAGCCCAGGACTAGCGGGGGGTGTCTACAATGAGCAGTTCTTC. Its protein is CASSPGLAGGVYNEQFF. The chain is built from TRBV7-9 and TRBJ2-1, with 14 bases matching TRBD2. After removal of 5 bases from V and 3 bases from J, the junction contained 6 bases not matched to a gene. Germline CDR1 is SEHNR and CDR2 is FQNEAQ (reference sequence). This CDR3 is 17 amino acids long.

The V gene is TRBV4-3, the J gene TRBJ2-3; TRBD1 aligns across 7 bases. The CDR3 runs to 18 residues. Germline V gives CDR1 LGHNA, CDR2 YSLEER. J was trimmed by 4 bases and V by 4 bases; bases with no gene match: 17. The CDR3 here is CASSPLPGQSNSPDTQYF. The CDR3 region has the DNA TGCGCCAGCAGCCCGTTACCGGGACAGTCGAATAGCCCAGATACGCAGTATTTT.